The entry below gives a single TCR beta chain sequence along with its context. The target antigen is unknown. Deletions cut 1 base from V and 5 bases from J, with 12 bases between. Germline CDR1 DFQATT, CDR2 SNEGSKA (reference sequence). This CDR3 spans 13 amino acids. The data belong to a study of T-cell memory formation after mild COVID-19. As for the study in general: TCR clusters were mostly donor specific. Study-wide results and caveats: Of the contracting clones, CD4+ ones lay mainly in CM and EM, and CD8+ ones in EMRA. The study found balanced CD4/CD8 in clones contracting day 15 to 85 and a CD4+ lean in later expanders.

Sample barcodes and UMIs were carried by the TCR alpha and TCR beta cDNA libraries that 5'RACE generated with constant-segment primers. TCRdb itself ran the 5' RACE reads through MiXCR, one entry per CDR3 protein. This sample has hundreds of thousands of distinct CDR3 sequences; 15% occur once, and the top ten carry 22%. The chain carries TRBV20-1 and TRBJ2-7, with D perhaps TRBD1 (5 bases). The TCR originated in a young man who had mild COVID-19 (a few samples of this study predate the infection). Cell type and time point are not known. Sample: PBMCs or a T cell subset sorted from them (not recorded which). In nucleotides, the CDR3 is TGCAGTGCTAGAGGTGACAGCTGGAACGAGCAGTACTTC. Translated, it gives CSARGDSWNEQYF.